Ten or more counts support the clone carrying this T cell receptor beta chain. What it binds is not known. The V end lost 6 bases, the J end lost 0 bases, and 8 bases lay between the germline ends. CDR3 length: 14 residues. Germline V gives CDR1 SGHTA, CDR2 FQGNSA. The data belong to a study of T cell repertoires in cytomegalovirus infection. Overall study: CMV infection together with matching HLA type was indicated by public TCR beta signatures.

TCRdb reprocessed the reads with MiXCR, giving one entry per CDR3 protein. The table has roughly 280,000 distinct CDR3 sequences, 8% to 9.5% seen once. Findings and limits, study-wide: Summed public TCR beta family frequency identified CMV carriers bearing the relevant HLA. HLA-C-restricted, CMV-specific TCR beta clonotypes were dominant ex vivo.

The sample taken for sequencing was PBMCs. The chain employs TRBV7-2 and TRBJ2-2; a weak D match, TRBD1 (5 bases). The sequence derives from a human donor in good health (CMV status not recorded). Some clones in this sample may be carry-over from other donors' samples. CDR3 bases: TGTGCCAGCAGTACAGGCCCGAACACCGGGGAGCTGTTTTTT. Translated, it gives CASSTGPNTGELFF.